Listed below are T cell receptor beta chains from one sample, sequenced in a study of cytomegalovirus exposure and HLA in healthy donors. The assay was immunoSEQ multiplex PCR, and TCRdb's table has in-frame clones only and misses some. The sample consists of about 160,000 clones, 75% of them appearing once. Sequencing used PBMCs. Receptors were obtained from a woman aged 45-65 years in good health and CMV-seropositive. Both conserved end residues are part of each CDR3. Each record gives: V gene, clone size, J gene, D gene, CDR3 DNA, CDR3 protein. The D gene is left open where the match is weak. Size tells how often a clone was seen (once, few, many) or the class of an expanded clone, and some rows leave it out.

>TRBV19|NA|TRBJ1-1|NA
TGTGCCAGTTGGGGGAGGGGCAGCCCTGAAGCTTTCTTT
CASWGRGSPEAFF
>TRBV14|NA|TRBJ1-3|NA
TGTGCCAGCAGCCTTGGACAGAGCTCTGGAAACACCATATATTTT
CASSLGQSSGNTIYF
>TRBV7-2|once|TRBJ1-2|TRBD1
TGTGCCAGCAGCCCAGGACAGGGCGGCTATGGCTACACCTTC
CASSPGQGGYGYTF
>TRBV7-9|NA|TRBJ2-7|NA
TGTGCCAGCAGCGTGGACAGTTACGAGCAGTACTTC
CASSVDSYEQYF
>TRBV30|NA|TRBJ2-5|TRBD2
TGTGCCTGGAGTGTAGGCTGGGGGGGCCAAGAGACCCAGTACTTC
CAWSVGWGGQETQYF
>TRBV9|once|TRBJ2-1|TRBD1
TGTGCCAGCAGCTTGGGACAGGGGGCCTACAATGAGCAGTTCTTC
CASSLGQGAYNEQFF
>TRBV6-1|NA|TRBJ1-5|NA
TGTGCCAGCTATACGTGGGGCCCTGGCAATCAGCCCCAGCATTTT
CASYTWGPGNQPQHF
>TRBV15|NA|TRBJ2-1|TRBD1
TGTGCCACCAGCAGAGGGACAGGGGGGTTCGATGAGCAGTTCTTC
CATSRGTGGFDEQFF
>TRBV29-1|NA|TRBJ2-2|TRBD1
TGCAGCGTCAAAACGGGACAGACGAACACCGGGGAGCTGTTTTTT
CSVKTGQTNTGELFF
>TRBV21-1|NA|TRBJ1-6|NA
TGTGCCAGCCGCCCGATGTCCGGGACAGGTGGATTTCAGTCCTATAATTCACCCCTCCACTTT
CASRPMSGTGGFQSYNSPLHF
>TRBV5-1|few|TRBJ2-7|NA
TGCGCCAGCAGCCAGAGACAGGAGCAGTACTTC
CASSQRQEQYF
>TRBV5-5|NA|TRBJ1-2|TRBD1
TGTGCCAGCAGCCCGCCGGGACAGGGGGCGATTAACTATGGCTACACCTTC
CASSPPGQGAINYGYTF
>TRBV2|NA|TRBJ1-2|TRBD1
TGTGCCAGCAGTGAGCGACAGGGACACTATGGCTACACCTTC
CASSERQGHYGYTF
>TRBV6-1|NA|TRBJ1-6|NA
TGTGCCAGCAGTGAAGGACAGACATATAATTCACCCCTCCACTTT
CASSEGQTYNSPLHF
>TRBV29-1|once|TRBJ1-2|NA
TGCAGCGTTGAATCGGACTATGGCTACACCTTC
CSVESDYGYTF
>TRBV18|NA|TRBJ2-1|TRBD2
TGTGCCAGCTCACCTACCGGGACTAGCGGGGGAAACAATGAGCAGTTCTTC
CASSPTGTSGGNNEQFF
>TRBV11-2|NA|TRBJ2-3|NA
TGTGCCAGCAGCCCTAGTTATACGCAGTATTTT
CASSPSYTQYF
>TRBV18|NA|TRBJ1-5|NA
TGTGCCAGCTCACCCGTGCTAGGGGATCAGCCCCAGCATTTT
CASSPVLGDQPQHF
>TRBV27|NA|TRBJ1-1|NA
TGTGCCAGCAGTTCCACGATGCTTAGGGGCACTGAAGCTTTCTTT
CASSSTMLRGTEAFF
>TRBV7-6|NA|TRBJ1-6|NA
TGTGCCAGCAGCTTAGGAGGAACCGATTATAATTCACCCCTCCACTTT
CASSLGGTDYNSPLHF
>TRBV7-9|NA|TRBJ1-1|TRBD1
TGTGCCAGCAGCTTAAGGGCCCCCCGACAGGGAGACACTGAAGCTTTCTTT
CASSLRAPRQGDTEAFF
>TRBV4-1|few|TRBJ1-5|NA
TGCGCCAGCAGCCAAGCGGCAGGTTATCAGCCCCAGCATTTT
CASSQAAGYQPQHF
>TRBV9|NA|TRBJ1-1|NA
TGTGCCAGCAGCGCACAACAGATGAACACTGAAGCTTTCTTT
CASSAQQMNTEAFF
>TRBV14|NA|TRBJ1-5|NA
TGTGCCAGCAGCCAAGGGTCGGGGGTTTATCAGCCCCAGCATTTT
CASSQGSGVYQPQHF
>TRBV18|NA|TRBJ2-6|TRBD1
TGTGCCAGCTCACCTCGTACAGGGGGCGCCGGGGCCAACGTCCTGACTTTC
CASSPRTGGAGANVLTF
>TRBV30|NA|TRBJ1-5|TRBD1
TGTGCCTGGAGTGTACAGGGGAGCAATCAGCCCCAGCATTTT
CAWSVQGSNQPQHF
>TRBV7-9|NA|TRBJ1-4|NA
TGTGCCAGCAGCCCAGATTATGAAAAACTGTTTTTT
CASSPDYEKLFF
>TRBV5-1|NA|TRBJ2-2|NA
TGCGCCAGCAGCTTGGGGGGGCCTGGCGGGGAGCTGTTTTTT
CASSLGGPGGELFF
>TRBV5-1|NA|TRBJ2-5|NA
TGCGCCAGCAGCTTGATCGCAGGGGAATGGACCCAGTACTTC
CASSLIAGEWTQYF
>TRBV29-1|NA|TRBJ2-3|TRBD2
TGCAGCGTTGAAGACCCCCTACGAGCGGGGGGTCTCGCAGATACGCAGTATTTT
CSVEDPLRAGGLADTQYF
>TRBV6-1|NA|TRBJ1-2|NA
TGTGCCAGCCGCGGGGCCTCTAACTATGGCTACACCTTC
CASRGASNYGYTF
>TRBV10-3|NA|TRBJ2-3|NA
TGTGCCATCAAAGCAGGGGATGATCCAGATACGCAGTATTTT
CAIKAGDDPDTQYF
>TRBV5-1|NA|TRBJ2-7|TRBD1
TGCGCCAGCAGCGCGGCCGGGACAGTCACCTACGAGCAGTACTTC
CASSAAGTVTYEQYF
>TRBV5-1|NA|TRBJ2-7|NA
TGCGCCAGCAGGACGGCAGGGGAATCCTACGAGCAGTACTTC
CASRTAGESYEQYF
>TRBV9|few|TRBJ2-5|TRBD2
TGTGCCAGCAGCGTAGAAGGGTCGGGGTTAGCGGGGACGGAGACCCAGTACTTC
CASSVEGSGLAGTETQYF
>TRBV10-2|NA|TRBJ1-5|NA
TGCGCCAGCAGTGAATCAGGGAGGAATCAGCCCCAGCATTTT
CASSESGRNQPQHF
>TRBV28|NA|TRBJ1-5|NA
TGTGCCAGCACCCACGGGGGGGCCCTCAATCAGCCCCAGCATTTT
CASTHGGALNQPQHF
>TRBV2|NA|TRBJ1-6|TRBD1
TGTGCCAGCACAGGACAGGCGGAGAATTCACCCCTCCACTTT
CASTGQAENSPLHF
>TRBV2|NA|TRBJ2-1|TRBD2
TGTGCCAGCAGAGTTGAGGCGGGGGGCTACAATGAGCAGTTCTTC
CASRVEAGGYNEQFF
>TRBV13|NA|TRBJ1-1|NA
TGTGCCAGCAGCCACTCACTGGGCGCTGAAGCTTTCTTT
CASSHSLGAEAFF
>TRBV10-3|NA|TRBJ1-1|TRBD1
TGTGCCATCAGTGTTGAAGGGGGCGGTGAAGCTTTCTTT
CAISVEGGGEAFF
>TRBV19|NA|TRBJ2-2|NA
TGTGCCAGTAGTATGTCAATCATAGGGGCCGGGGAGCTGTTTTTT
CASSMSIIGAGELFF